This T cell receptor (beta chain) emerged from a study of CD8+CD57+ T cells in acquired aplastic anemia (dated by TCRdb to between 2017 and 2018). As for the study more broadly: On average, sorted CD4+ and CD8+ cells yielded around 3.5 ug of extracted DNA, with a range of about 0.18 to 27.4 ug. Mean read counts for healthy donor samples were some 10 million for CD4+ cells and 11.0 million for CD8+ cells. The study at large found these results: No significant difference in CD8+ Simpson's diversity was found between patients and healthy controls (P=0.060). Roughly 31 CD8+ CDR3 sequences were shared between patients and controls but appeared highly expressed in patients and within their immunodominant clones.

In this study, sorted CD4+ and CD8+ T cells from the blood of healthy subjects and of severe aplastic anemia patients had their TCR repertoires deep-sequenced. Ficoll-Paque density gradient centrifugation was used to isolate peripheral blood mononuclear cells. Before DNA extraction, CD4+ and CD8+ T cells were sorted by FACS or by magnetic beads. The germline V gene sets CDR1 to MGHDK and CDR2 to SYGVNS. V was cut back by 6 bases and J by 11 bases, leaving a gap of 23 bases between them. Counted from cysteine to phenylalanine, this CDR3 has 16 amino acids. Here the CDR3 DNA is all that survives: 48 bases in frame from base 1. Remarks on this clonotype: Its cognate antigen has yet to be identified. No base qualities exist here, and no much larger clone lies one base off it.

Genomic DNA served as template for TCR beta VDJ combination and CDR3 sequence profiling. TCR repertoire sequencing was run on an Illumina HiSeq 2000. From the authors' description of their analysis: TRBV/TRBJ rearrangement plots, CDR3 size and DJ length profiles, and Simpson's diversity index were used to assess repertoires. The most abundant DNA sequence in the deep sequencing data was defined as the immunodominant clone. CDR3 amino acid sequences were screened for sharing across subjects and compared with published repertoires and the VDJdb database. TCRdb itself trimmed the public reads at Q25 with fastp, ran MiXCR and retained productive beta chains. CDR3 protein duplicates are merged, each entry listing the most common genes and DNA. The V and J calls and clone size come from TCRdb's table, not from the authors' own analysis. A total of over 150,000 distinct CDR3 sequences appear in this sample, around 40% of them only once. The top ten clonotypes cover about 1.1% of the sample.

This chain joins TRBV25-1 to TRBJ1-6; D gene: possibly TRBD1, on 5 matching bases. Material: sorted CD4+, CD8+, or CD8+CD57+ T cells (not recorded which) from PBMCs. This receptor was identified in a human donor in good health. The CDR3 corresponds to CASSTTSGGVWAPLHF. In nucleotides, the sequence is TGTGCCAGCAGCACCACTAGCGGAGGGGTCTGGGCACCCCTCCACTTT.